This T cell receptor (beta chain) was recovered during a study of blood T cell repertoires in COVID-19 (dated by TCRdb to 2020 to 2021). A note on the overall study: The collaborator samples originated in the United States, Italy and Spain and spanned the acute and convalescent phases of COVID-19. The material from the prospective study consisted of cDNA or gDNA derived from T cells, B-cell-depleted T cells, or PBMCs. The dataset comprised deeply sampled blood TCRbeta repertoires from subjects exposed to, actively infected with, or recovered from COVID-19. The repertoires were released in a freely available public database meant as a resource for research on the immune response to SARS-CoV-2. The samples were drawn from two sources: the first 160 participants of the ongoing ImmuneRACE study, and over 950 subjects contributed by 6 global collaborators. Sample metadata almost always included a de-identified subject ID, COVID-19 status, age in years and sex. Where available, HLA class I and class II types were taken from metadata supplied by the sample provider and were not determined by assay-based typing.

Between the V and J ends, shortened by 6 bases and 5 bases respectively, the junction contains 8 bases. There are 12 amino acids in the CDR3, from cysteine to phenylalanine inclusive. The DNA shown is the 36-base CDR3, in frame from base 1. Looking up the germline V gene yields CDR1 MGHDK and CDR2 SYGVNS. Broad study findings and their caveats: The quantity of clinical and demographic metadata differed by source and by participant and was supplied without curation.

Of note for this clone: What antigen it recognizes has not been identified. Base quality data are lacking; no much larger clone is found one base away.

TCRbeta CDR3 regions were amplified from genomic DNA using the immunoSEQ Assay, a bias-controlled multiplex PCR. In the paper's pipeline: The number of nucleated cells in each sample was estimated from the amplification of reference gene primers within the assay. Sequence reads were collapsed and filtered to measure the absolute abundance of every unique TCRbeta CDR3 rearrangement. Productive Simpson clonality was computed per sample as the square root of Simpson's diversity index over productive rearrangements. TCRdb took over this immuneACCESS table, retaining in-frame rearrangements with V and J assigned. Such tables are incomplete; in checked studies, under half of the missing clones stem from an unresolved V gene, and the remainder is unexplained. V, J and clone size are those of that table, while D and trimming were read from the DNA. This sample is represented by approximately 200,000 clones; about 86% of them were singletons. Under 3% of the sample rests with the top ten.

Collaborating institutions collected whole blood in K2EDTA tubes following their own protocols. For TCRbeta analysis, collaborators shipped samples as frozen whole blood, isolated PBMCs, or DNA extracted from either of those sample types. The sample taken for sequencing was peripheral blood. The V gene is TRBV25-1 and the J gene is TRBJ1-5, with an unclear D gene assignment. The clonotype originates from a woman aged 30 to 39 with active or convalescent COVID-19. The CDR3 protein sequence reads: CASSSIDQPQHF. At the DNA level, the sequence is TGTGCCAGCAGCTCGATAGATCAGCCCCAGCATTTT.